The clone carrying this T cell receptor (beta chain) was seen once. CDR3 length equals 16 residues. The junction had 7 bases not matched to a gene; V was cut back by 4 bases and J by 0 bases. Germline V gene sequence: CDR1 SGHNT, CDR2 YYREEE (reference sequence). Time point defined: blood 2 weeks post-SBRT. Treatment defined: 15 Gy SBRT to primary tumor, nephrectomy 4 weeks later. This renal cell carcinoma was of the clear cell type. This sample was included in a study of radiation and T cells in renal cell carcinoma. In the study overall: Nephrectomy followed 15 Gy stereotactic body radiation by 4 weeks.

The repertoire was sequenced with immunoSEQ multiplex PCR; TCRdb's copy has only in-frame clones and lacks some. The sample lists around 130,000 clones, 88% seen once, with about 5.6% in the top ten. The sequencing used blood, collected from a patient whose treatment included radiotherapy and nephrectomy. The clonotype was recovered from a woman in her 70s with renal cell carcinoma. The genes are TRBV5-4 and TRBJ2-5; 9 bases agree with TRBD2. CDR3 nucleotides: TGTGCCAGCAGCGTTGCTAGCGGGGAGGACCAAGAGACCCAGTACTTC. Translating gives CASSVASGEDQETQYF.